This T cell receptor beta chain comes out of a study of T cells in localized non-small cell lung cancer. Study-level findings and limits: Out of the top 100 tumor clones, a median about 50 were seen in adjacent lung. Longer overall survival was seen with higher T cell density measured in blood. Compared with tumor, uninvolved adjacent lung displayed greater T cell clonality, ranking highest overall. Multi-region tumor sequencing was not done, so intratumor heterogeneity could not be excluded.

The method was immunoSEQ multiplex PCR; TCRdb's version includes in-frame clones alone and lacks a portion of them. Of 75,000 to 95,000 clones detected, about three quarters appear once; the ten largest clones hold under 25%. To note about this clone: The antigen is undetermined.

V shed 1 base, J shed 2 bases, and the junction held 5 bases outside the gene matches. Germline lookup yields CDR1 SGHRS and CDR2 YFSETQ. CDR3 length equals 16 residues. The sample was PBMCs, taken before any cancer treatment. This receptor was identified in a man aged 40 to 70 with stage II squamous cell lung carcinoma. The chain has TRBV5-1 and TRBJ2-1; 8 nucleotides align to TRBD2. CDR3 amino acids: CASSLRVSGTYNEQFF. CDR3 DNA: TGCGCCAGCAGCTTGCGGGTTAGCGGGACCTACAATGAGCAGTTCTTC.